The following is a T cell receptor (beta chain) sequence with its context. The antigen is undetermined. V was pared by 5 bases and J by 0 bases, with 6 bases of the junction left unmatched. This CDR3 has 15 residues. From germline, CDR1 is ENHRY and CDR2 SYGVKD. These data come from a study of post-analysis software for immune sequencing data. Study conclusions and caveats: Multiple sclerosis patients had significantly lower normalized Chao1 diversity than controls. When patients were compared with controls, 5 or 6 TRBV segments were more frequent, TRBV5-6, TRBV5-1 and TRBV20-1 among them.

The TCR beta cDNA libraries carried unique molecular identifiers. TCRdb re-derived calls from the PCR reads in MiXCR, one entry per CDR3 protein. Of under 900,000 distinct CDR3 sequences in the sample, around 53% were seen once. The rearrangement uses TRBV10-3 and TRBJ2-7; TRBD1 matches 8 bases. This sequence was found in a girl aged 10-17 years with multiple sclerosis. Sequences were obtained from blood. The CDR3, as DNA: TGTGCCATCAGTTACGCCGGGACAGGCTCCTACGAGCAGTACTTC. This codes for CAISYAGTGSYEQYF.